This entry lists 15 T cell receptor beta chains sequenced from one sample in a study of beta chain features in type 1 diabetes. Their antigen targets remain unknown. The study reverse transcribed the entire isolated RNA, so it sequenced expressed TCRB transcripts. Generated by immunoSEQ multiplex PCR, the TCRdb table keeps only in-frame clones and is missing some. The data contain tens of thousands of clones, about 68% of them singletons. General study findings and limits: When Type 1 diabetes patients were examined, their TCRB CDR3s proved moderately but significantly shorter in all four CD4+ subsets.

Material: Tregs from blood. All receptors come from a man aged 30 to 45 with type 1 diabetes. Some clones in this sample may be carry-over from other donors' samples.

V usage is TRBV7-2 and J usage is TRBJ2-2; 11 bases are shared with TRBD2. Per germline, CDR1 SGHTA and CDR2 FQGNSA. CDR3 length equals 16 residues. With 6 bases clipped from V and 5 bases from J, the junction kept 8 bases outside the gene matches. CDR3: CASRISGGARTGELFF. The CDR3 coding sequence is TGTGCCAGCAGAATTAGCGGGGGGGCCCGAACCGGGGAGCTGTTTTTT.

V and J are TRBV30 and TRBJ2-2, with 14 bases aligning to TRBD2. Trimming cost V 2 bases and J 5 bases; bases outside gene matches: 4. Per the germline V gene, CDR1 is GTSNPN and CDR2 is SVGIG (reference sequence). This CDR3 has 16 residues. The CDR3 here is CAWSRGLAGGTGELFF. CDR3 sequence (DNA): TGTGCCTGGAGTAGAGGACTAGCGGGGGGTACCGGGGAGCTGTTTTTT.

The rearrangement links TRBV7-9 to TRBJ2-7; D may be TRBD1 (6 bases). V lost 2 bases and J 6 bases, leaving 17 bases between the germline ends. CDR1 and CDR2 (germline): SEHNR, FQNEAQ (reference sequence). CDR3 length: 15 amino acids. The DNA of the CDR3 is TGTGCCAGCAGCTTACTAACAGGGTCGTTTAGCGAGCAGTACTTC. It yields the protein CASSLLTGSFSEQYF.

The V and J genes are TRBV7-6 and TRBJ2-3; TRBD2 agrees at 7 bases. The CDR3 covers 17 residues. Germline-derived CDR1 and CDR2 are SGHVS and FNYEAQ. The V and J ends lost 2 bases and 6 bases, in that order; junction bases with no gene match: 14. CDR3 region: CASSLSGTTTLRDTQYF. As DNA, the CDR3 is TGTGCCAGCAGCTTATCGGGGACTACGACCCTTAGGGATACGCAGTATTTT.

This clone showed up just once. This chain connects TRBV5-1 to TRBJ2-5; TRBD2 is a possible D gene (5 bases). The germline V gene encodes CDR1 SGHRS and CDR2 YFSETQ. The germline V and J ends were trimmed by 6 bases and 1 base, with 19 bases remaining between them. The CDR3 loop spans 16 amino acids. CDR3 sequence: CASIFYGVTIQETQYF. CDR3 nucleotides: TGCGCCAGCATTTTTTACGGGGTAACCATCCAAGAGACCCAGTACTTC.

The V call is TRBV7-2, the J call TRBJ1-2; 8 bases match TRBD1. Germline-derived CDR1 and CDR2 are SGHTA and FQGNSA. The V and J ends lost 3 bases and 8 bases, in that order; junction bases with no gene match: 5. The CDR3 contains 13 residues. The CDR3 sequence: CASSFSGGRGYTF. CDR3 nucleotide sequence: TGTGCCAGCAGCTTCTCAGGGGGCCGGGGCTACACCTTC.

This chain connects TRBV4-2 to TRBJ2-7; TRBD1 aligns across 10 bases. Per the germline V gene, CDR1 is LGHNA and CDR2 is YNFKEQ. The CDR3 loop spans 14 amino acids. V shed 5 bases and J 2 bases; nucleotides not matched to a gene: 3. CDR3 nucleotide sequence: TGTGCCAGCAGCGAAGGACAGGGGGCCTACGAGCAGTACTTC. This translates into CASSEGQGAYEQYF.

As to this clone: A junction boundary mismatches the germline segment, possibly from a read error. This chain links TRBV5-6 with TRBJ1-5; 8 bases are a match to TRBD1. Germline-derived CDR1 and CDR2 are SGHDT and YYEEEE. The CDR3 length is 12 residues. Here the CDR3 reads CASSSRGRPQHF. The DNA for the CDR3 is TGTGCCAGCAGCTCCAGGGGGCGGCCCCAACATTTT.

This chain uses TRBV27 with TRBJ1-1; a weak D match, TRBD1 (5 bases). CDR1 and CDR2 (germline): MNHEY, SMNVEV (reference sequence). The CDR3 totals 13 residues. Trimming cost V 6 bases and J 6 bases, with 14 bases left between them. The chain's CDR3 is CASSAPWGAEAFF. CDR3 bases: TGTGCCAGCAGCGCACCCTGGGGGGCTGAAGCTTTCTTT.

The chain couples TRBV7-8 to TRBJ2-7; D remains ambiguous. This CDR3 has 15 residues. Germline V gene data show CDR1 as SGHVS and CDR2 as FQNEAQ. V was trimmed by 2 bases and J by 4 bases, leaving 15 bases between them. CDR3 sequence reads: CASSLHDTALYEQYF. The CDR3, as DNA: TGTGCCAGCAGCTTACACGATACTGCTTTGTACGAGCAGTACTTC.

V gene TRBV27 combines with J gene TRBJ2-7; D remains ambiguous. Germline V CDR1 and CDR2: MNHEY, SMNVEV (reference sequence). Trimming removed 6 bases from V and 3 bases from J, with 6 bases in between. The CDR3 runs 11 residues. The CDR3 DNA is TGTGCCAGCAGCGCCGGCTACGAGCAGTACTTC. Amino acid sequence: CASSAGYEQYF.

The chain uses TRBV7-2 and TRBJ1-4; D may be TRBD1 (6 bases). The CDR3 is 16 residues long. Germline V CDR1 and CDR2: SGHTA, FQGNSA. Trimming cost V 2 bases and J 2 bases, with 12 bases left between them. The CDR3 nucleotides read TGTGCCAGCAGCTTACTACGGGGACACACTAATGAAAAACTGTTTTTT. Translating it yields CASSLLRGHTNEKLFF.

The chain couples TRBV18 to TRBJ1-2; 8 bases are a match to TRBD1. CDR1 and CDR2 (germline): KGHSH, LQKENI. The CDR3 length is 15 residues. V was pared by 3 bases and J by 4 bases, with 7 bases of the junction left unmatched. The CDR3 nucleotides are TGTGCCAGCTCACCCGGACAGGGTGGGAGCTATGGCTACACCTTC. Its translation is CASSPGQGGSYGYTF.

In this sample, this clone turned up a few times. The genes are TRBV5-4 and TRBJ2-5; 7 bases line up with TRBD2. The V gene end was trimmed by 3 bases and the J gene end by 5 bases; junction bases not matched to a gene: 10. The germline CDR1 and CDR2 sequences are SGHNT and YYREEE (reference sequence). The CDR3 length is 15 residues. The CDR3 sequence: CASSSGGLRLETQYF. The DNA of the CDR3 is TGTGCCAGCAGCTCGGGGGGACTTCGGTTGGAGACCCAGTACTTC.

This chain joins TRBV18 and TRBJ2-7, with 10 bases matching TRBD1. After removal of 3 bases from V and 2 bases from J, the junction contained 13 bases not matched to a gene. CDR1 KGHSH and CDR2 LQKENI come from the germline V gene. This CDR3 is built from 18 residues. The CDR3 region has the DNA TGTGCCAGCTCACCGCTGGGACAGGGGTCGGCGAGTACCTACGAGCAGTACTTC. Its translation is CASSPLGQGSASTYEQYF.